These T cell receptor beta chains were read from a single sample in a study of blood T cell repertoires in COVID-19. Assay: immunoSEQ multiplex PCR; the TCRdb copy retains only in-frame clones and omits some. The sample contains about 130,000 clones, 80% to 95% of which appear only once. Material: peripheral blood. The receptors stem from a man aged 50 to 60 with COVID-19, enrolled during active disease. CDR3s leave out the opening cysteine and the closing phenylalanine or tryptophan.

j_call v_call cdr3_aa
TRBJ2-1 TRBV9 ASSVSGTENNEQF
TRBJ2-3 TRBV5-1 ASSWLAGVTDTQY
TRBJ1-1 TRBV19 ASSIVSRGNTEAF
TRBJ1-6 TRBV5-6 ASSLRGDSPLH
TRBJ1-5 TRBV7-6 ASSLAINQPQH
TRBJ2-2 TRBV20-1 SARGLAGGGTGELF
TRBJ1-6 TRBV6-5 ASSYLTANGNSPLH
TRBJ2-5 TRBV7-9 ASSLTSVPQETQY
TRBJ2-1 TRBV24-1 ATGTTNNEQF
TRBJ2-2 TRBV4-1 ASSQDVRTSGELF
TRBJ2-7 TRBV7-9 ASSPPGAGPYEQY
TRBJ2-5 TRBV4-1 ASSQRTGWRETQY
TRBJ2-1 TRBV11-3 ASSSGFSYNEQF
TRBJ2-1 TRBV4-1 ASSLILTSGGDMLYNEQF
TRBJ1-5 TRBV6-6 ASKNTVNQPQH
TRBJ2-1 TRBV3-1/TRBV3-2 ASSQWDFSSYNEQF
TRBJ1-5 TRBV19 ASNRRGNQPQH
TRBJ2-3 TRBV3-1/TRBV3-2 ASSLAGPLSTDTQY
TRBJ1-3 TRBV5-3 ARSRMGQGSGNTIY
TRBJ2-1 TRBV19 ASSIDGASGVGAYNEQF
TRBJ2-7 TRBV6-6 ASSSWGLAGDEQY
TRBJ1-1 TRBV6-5 ASSYSQGGTEAF
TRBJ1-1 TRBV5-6 ASSQTGHNWPEAF
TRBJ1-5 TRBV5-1 ASSLAGGAQPQH
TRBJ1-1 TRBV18 ASSPTPGHMNTEAF
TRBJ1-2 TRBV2 ASSSDFNYGYT
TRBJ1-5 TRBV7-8 ASSLDRNQPQH
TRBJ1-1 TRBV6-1 ASSDSNNRAKAF
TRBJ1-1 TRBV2 ASSGQMNTEAF
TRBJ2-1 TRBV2 ASSEARTSGRGNEQF
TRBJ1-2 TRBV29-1 SVESGTSYGYT
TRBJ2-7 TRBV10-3 AISESGEDYEQY
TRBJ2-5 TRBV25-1 ASSEGTGSGSRRTQY
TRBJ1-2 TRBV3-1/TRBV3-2 ASSQGGLGGSGYT
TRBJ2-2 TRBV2 ASSEGRGEEAGELF
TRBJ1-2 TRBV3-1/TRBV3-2 ASSQNPGQRNYGYT